The 27 T cell receptor beta chains given below trace back to one sample, sequenced in a study of blood T cell repertoires in COVID-19. Some clones are missing from TCRdb's copy, which holds only in-frame ones; the method was immunoSEQ multiplex PCR. The table shows approximately 330,000 clones, with roughly 89% occurring only once. The sequenced material came from PBMCs or T cells enriched from blood (not recorded which). Source of these receptors: a young woman who had recovered from COVID-19.

This clone has only one observation. The chain has TRBV10-3 and TRBJ2-1, with D perhaps matching TRBD2 (6 bases). CDR3 size: 15 residues. V lost 3 bases and J lost 4, with 13 bases in between. Germline values: CDR1 ENHRY, CDR2 SYGVKD. This chain's CDR3 is CAISDRLVGYNEQFF. CDR3 bases: TGTGCCATCAGTGATCGACTAGTGGGTTACAATGAGCAGTTCTTC.

This clone was picked up one time. The V and J genes are TRBV28 and TRBJ2-7; D possibly corresponds to TRBD2 (5 bases). The CDR3 totals 15 residues. Germline V gene lookup returns CDR1 MDHEN and CDR2 SYDVKM. Trimming pared 4 bases from V and 1 base from J, leaving 14 bases between. CDR3 in amino acids: CASSSLRGLSYEQYF. CDR3 in DNA: TGTGCCAGCAGTTCCCTACGGGGATTGTCCTACGAGCAGTACTTC. The full variable domain, in which reference TRBV28 and TRBJ2-7 provide the parts outside the CDR3, is DVKVTQSSRYLVKRTGEKVFLECVQDMDHENMFWYRQDPGLGLRLIYFSYDVKMKEKGDIPEGYSVSREKKERFSLILESASTNQTSMYLCASSSLRGLSYEQYFGPGTRLTVT.

The rearrangement links TRBV2 to TRBJ2-1, with D tentatively TRBD2 (5 bases). There are 13 residues in the CDR3. V gave up 4 bases and J gave up 10 bases, with 14 bases separating them. Looked up from germline, CDR1 is SNHLY and CDR2 is FYNNEI. CDR3 in DNA: TGTGCCAGCAGTGGCGGAACGGACTCCGAGCAGTTCTTC. Translated, it gives CASSGGTDSEQFF.

This clone appeared once. This chain uses TRBV11-1 with TRBJ2-4; the D gene is possibly TRBD1 (5 bases). The length of the CDR3 is 16 residues. In germline, CDR1 is SGHAT, CDR2 FQDESV (reference sequence). V lost 5 bases, J lost 2 bases, and 16 bases lay in between. The CDR3 region is CASSRNSRGSKNIQYF. The CDR3 coding sequence is TGTGCCAGCAGCCGCAACTCTAGGGGCTCCAAAAACATTCAGTACTTC.

The rearrangement uses TRBV4-1 and TRBJ2-1; 15 positions match TRBD2. Trimming took 0 bases from V and 7 from J; bases not matched to a gene: 19. The length of the CDR3 is 22 residues. The germline CDR1 and CDR2 sequences are MGHRA and YSYEKL. CDR3 sequence reads: CASSQDPGGLAGGPSSGNEQFF. CDR3 coding DNA: TGCGCCAGCAGCCAAGATCCCGGGGGACTAGCGGGAGGCCCCTCTTCTGGGAATGAGCAGTTCTTC.

This rearrangement joins TRBV7-2 to TRBJ1-2; no firm D call. The CDR3 sequence is 15 residues long. Trimming left V 5 bases short and J 4 bases short, with 17 bases between. CDR1 is SGHTA and CDR2 is FQGNSA in the germline V gene. CDR3 loop: CASSPRSVLIYGYTF. The DNA for the CDR3 is TGTGCCAGCAGCCCCCGTTCGGTGTTGATCTATGGCTACACCTTC.

The rearrangement uses TRBV27 and TRBJ2-7, with no clear D. Between the trimmed V and J ends, which lost 5 bases and 0 bases, there was a span of 20 bases. Germline assignment: CDR1 MNHEY and CDR2 SMNVEV (reference sequence). The CDR3 is 17 amino acids. The DNA for the CDR3 is TGTGCCAGCAGTCCTCGCGATTCTCTCCTTAGCTCCTACGAGCAGTACTTC. Its translation is CASSPRDSLLSSYEQYF.

The chain recombines TRBV6-1 with TRBJ2-7; no firm D call. The germline V and J ends were trimmed by 1 base and 2 bases, with 12 bases remaining between them. Germline loops: CDR1 MNHNS, CDR2 SASEGT. This CDR3 region has 15 residues. CDR3 amino acids: CASSEETAAPYEQYF. In DNA form, the CDR3 reads TGTGCCAGCAGTGAAGAAACAGCAGCTCCCTACGAGCAGTACTTC.

This clone was observed a few times. The gene calls are TRBV9 and TRBJ2-7; perhaps TRBD1 as D (5 bases). V was shortened by 4 bases and J by 2 bases, with 13 bases between the two germline ends. This CDR3 is built from 14 residues. Germline V gene sequence: CDR1 SGDLS, CDR2 YYNGEE. CDR3 DNA: TGTGCCAGCAGCCCCCAAGACAGCGCCTACGAGCAGTACTTC. Translated, it gives CASSPQDSAYEQYF.

This sequence joins TRBV19 and TRBJ1-1, with TRBD1 matching over 8 bases. Losses at the gene ends were 3 bases for V and 1 base for J; bases not matched to a gene: 4. The length of the CDR3 is 15 residues. CDR1 LNHDA and CDR2 SQIVND come from the germline V gene (reference sequence). The CDR3 spells CASSIAGTGNTEAFF. The CDR3 bases are TGTGCCAGTAGTATCGCCGGGACAGGGAACACTGAAGCTTTCTTT.

DNA of the CDR3: TGTGCCAGCAGTTACTCGTTGGGGCAGGGTGGAAACACCATATATTTT. Its translation: CASSYSLGQGGNTIYF. The rearrangement uses TRBV6-5 and TRBJ1-3; TRBD1 might be the D (5 bases). The CDR3 spans 16 residues. With 0 bases removed from V and 3 bases from J, the gap between germline ends came to 12 bases. Germline-derived CDR1 and CDR2 are MNHEY and SVGAGI.

This chain joins TRBV5-4 and TRBJ2-1, with TRBD1 as a possible D gene (6 bases). V was pared by 2 bases and J by 4 bases, with 13 bases between. The CDR3 extends over 15 amino acids. CDR1 is SGHNT, CDR2 YYREEE, per germline (reference sequence). Here the CDR3 reads CASSFGAGEYNEQFF. CDR3 nucleotide sequence: TGTGCCAGCAGCTTCGGGGCAGGGGAATACAATGAGCAGTTCTTC. Variable domain in full (rest from reference TRBV5-4 and TRBJ2-1): ETGVTQSPTHLIKTRGQQVTLRCSSQSGHNTVSWYQQALGQGPQFIFQYYREEENGRGNFPPRFSGLQFPNYSSELNVNALELDDSALYLCASSFGAGEYNEQFFGPGTRLTVL.

The chain joins TRBV29-1 to TRBJ1-2; D call uncertain. This CDR3 is 13 amino acids long. The germline V gene has CDR1 SQVTM and CDR2 ANQGSEA. V lost 0 bases, J lost 8 bases, and 13 bases lay in between. The CDR3 sequence is CSVEDLAEEGYTF. CDR3 DNA: TGCAGCGTTGAAGATCTTGCCGAGGAAGGCTACACCTTC.

CDR3 region: CASSLLPGGMNTEAFF. The CDR3 DNA reads as TGTGCCAGCAGTCTTCTCCCAGGGGGGATGAACACTGAAGCTTTCTTT. The V call is TRBV28, the J call TRBJ1-1, with TRBD1 identical over 7 bases. Germline-derived CDR1 and CDR2 are MDHEN and SYDVKM. V trimming: 5 bases; J trimming: 0 bases; junction bases outside the gene matches: 9. There are 16 residues in the CDR3.

This clone was found a few times. Additional DNA sequences in this sample encode the identical CDR3. The J gene is TRBJ2-7, the V gene TRBV5-1; a possible D gene is TRBD2 (6 bases). The V and J ends lost 2 bases and 3 bases respectively, with 9 bases between them. Germline CDR1 SGHRS, CDR2 YFSETQ. The CDR3 consists of 13 residues. The CDR3 bases are TGCGCCAGCAGCTTACCCGGGGGCTACGAGCAGTACTTC. Protein product: CASSLPGGYEQYF.

The CDR3 nucleotides read TGTGCCAGCAGCCAGCTAGGGGGCGGTAAGCCTGGGGCCAACGTCCTGACTTTC. It specifies CASSQLGGGKPGANVLTF. This rearrangement joins TRBV3-1 (or the pseudogene TRBV3-2) to TRBJ2-6, with 7 positions matching TRBD1. Germline values: CDR1 LGHDT, CDR2 YNNKEL (reference sequence). The CDR3 loop spans 18 amino acids. V lost 3 bases to trimming and J lost 2 bases; unmatched junction nucleotides: 10.

The rearrangement links TRBV2 to TRBJ1-1; possible D gene TRBD1, 5 bases. Germline assignment: CDR1 SNHLY and CDR2 FYNNEI. The CDR3 extends over 12 amino acids. V lost 7 bases and J 10 bases, leaving 16 bases between the germline ends. The CDR3 DNA follows: TGTGCCAGCAAATTCCTCGCGGGGGGAGCTTTCTTT. Amino acid sequence: CASKFLAGGAFF.

The V and J genes are TRBV6-1 and TRBJ1-5, with TRBD1 identical over 7 bases. Germline V lookup: CDR1 MNHNS, CDR2 SASEGT. Losses at the gene ends were 4 bases for V and 0 bases for J; bases not matched to a gene: 9. CDR3 size: 17 residues. The CDR3 nucleotides are TGTGCCAGCAGTGGGTACAGGGGAGTTGGTAGCAATCAGCCCCAGCATTTT. Its translation is CASSGYRGVGSNQPQHF.

V gene TRBV2 combines with J gene TRBJ2-1, with 7 positions matching TRBD2. This CDR3 contains 13 residues. Per the germline V gene, CDR1 is SNHLY and CDR2 is FYNNEI. Trimming removed 4 bases from V and 15 bases from J; junction bases left unmatched: 12. For the CDR3, the DNA is TGTGCCAGCAGTGCGACGGGGCGGGAGTCTTCGTTCTTC. Its protein product is CASSATGRESSFF.

This clone appeared once. This chain connects TRBV11-1 to TRBJ1-4, with D tentatively TRBD1 (5 bases). Germline loops: CDR1 SGHAT, CDR2 FQDESV (reference sequence). This CDR3 comprises 13 residues. The V and J ends lost 5 bases and 7 bases respectively, with 11 bases between them. The CDR3 region is CASSPGTREKLFF. The CDR3 region has the DNA TGTGCCAGCAGCCCAGGGACTCGTGAAAAACTGTTTTTT.

This clone was seen just once. V gene TRBV9 combines with J gene TRBJ2-7; a weak D match, TRBD2 (6 bases). V was clipped by 3 bases and J by 2 bases, with 12 bases between them. This CDR3 has 14 amino acids. Per germline, CDR1 SGDLS and CDR2 YYNGEE. The CDR3 DNA sequence: TGTGCCAGCAGCGACCGGGACTGGACCTACGAGCAGTACTTC. This gives the protein CASSDRDWTYEQYF.

The J gene is TRBJ1-2, the V gene TRBV14; D ambiguous. The V gene's germline CDR1 is SGHDN and CDR2 FVKESK. There are 12 residues in the CDR3. Trimming stripped 1 base from V and 4 bases from J, with 4 bases between. The CDR3 coding sequence is TGTGCCAGCAGCCAAGCCGGCTATGGCTACACCTTC. As protein: CASSQAGYGYTF.

V gene TRBV4-1 combines with J gene TRBJ1-4; D perhaps matches TRBD1 (6 bases). Germline V gene lookup returns CDR1 MGHRA and CDR2 YSYEKL. The CDR3 contains 14 residues. V lost 4 bases to trimming and J lost 6 bases, with 12 bases between them. This CDR3 is CASSRQDVDEKLFF. The CDR3 nucleotides are TGCGCCAGCAGCCGACAGGACGTGGATGAAAAACTGTTTTTT.

This clone showed up just a few times. The CDR3 here is CASSFSGSYGYTF. CDR3 bases: TGTGCCAGCAGTTTTTCGGGGTCCTATGGCTACACCTTC. The J gene is TRBJ1-2, the V gene TRBV28; D unresolved. CDR3 length equals 13 residues. Trimming removed 3 bases from V and 4 bases from J, with 9 bases in between. From germline, CDR1 is MDHEN and CDR2 SYDVKM.

The chain recombines TRBV27 with TRBJ1-3; no firm D call. The CDR3 is 13 residues long. Germline V CDR1 and CDR2: MNHEY, SMNVEV (reference sequence). With 2 bases removed from V and 1 base from J, the gap between germline ends came to 3 bases. CDR3 residues: CASSLTSGNTIYF. The CDR3, as DNA: TGTGCCAGCAGTTTAACATCTGGAAACACCATATATTTT.

The chain is built from TRBV7-2 and TRBJ2-3, with TRBD2 identical over 8 bases. The CDR3 sequence is 18 residues long. V shed 5 bases and J 1 base; nucleotides not matched to a gene: 14. CDR1 SGHTA and CDR2 FQGNSA come from the germline V gene. This CDR3 reads CASSPRGLAGFGTDTQYF. CDR3 in DNA: TGTGCCAGCAGCCCAAGGGGGTTAGCGGGATTCGGCACAGATACGCAGTATTTT.

This chain links TRBV12-3 or TRBV12-4 with TRBJ2-2, with D hard to call. Trimming pared 8 bases from V and 2 bases from J, leaving 3 bases between. The CDR3 sequence is 11 residues long. The CDR3 DNA is TGTGCCAGCCTTAACACCGGGGAGCTGTTTTTT. Translating gives CASLNTGELFF.